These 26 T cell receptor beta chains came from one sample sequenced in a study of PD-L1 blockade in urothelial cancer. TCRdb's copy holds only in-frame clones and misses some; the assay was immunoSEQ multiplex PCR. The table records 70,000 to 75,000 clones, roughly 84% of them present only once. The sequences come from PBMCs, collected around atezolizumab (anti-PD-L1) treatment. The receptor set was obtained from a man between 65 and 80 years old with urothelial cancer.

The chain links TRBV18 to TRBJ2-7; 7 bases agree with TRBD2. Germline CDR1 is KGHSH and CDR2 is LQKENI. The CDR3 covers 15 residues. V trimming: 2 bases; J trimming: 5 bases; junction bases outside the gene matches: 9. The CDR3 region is CASSPRKRDRNEQYF. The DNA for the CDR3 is TGTGCCAGCTCACCAAGGAAGCGGGATCGGAACGAGCAGTACTTC.

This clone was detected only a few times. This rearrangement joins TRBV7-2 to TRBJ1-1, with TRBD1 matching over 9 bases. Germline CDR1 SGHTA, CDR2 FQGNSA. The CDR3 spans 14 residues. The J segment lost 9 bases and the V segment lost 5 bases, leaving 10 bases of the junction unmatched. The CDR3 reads CASSLVPGTGKAFF. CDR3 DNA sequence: TGTGCCAGCAGCCTAGTGCCGGGGACAGGGAAAGCTTTCTTT.

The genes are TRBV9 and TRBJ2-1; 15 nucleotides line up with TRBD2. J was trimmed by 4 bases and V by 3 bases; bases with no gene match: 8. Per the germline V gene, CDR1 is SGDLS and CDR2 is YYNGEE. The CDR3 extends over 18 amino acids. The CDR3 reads CASSAERGLAGGYNEQFF. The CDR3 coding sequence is TGTGCCAGCAGCGCCGAACGTGGACTAGCGGGAGGGTACAATGAGCAGTTCTTC.

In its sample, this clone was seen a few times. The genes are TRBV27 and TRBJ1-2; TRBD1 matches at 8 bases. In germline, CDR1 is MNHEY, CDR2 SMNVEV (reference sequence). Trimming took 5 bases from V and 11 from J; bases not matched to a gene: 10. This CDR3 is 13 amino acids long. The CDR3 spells CASSAGTGLGYTF. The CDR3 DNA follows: TGTGCCAGCAGTGCTGGGACAGGCCTGGGGTACACCTTC.

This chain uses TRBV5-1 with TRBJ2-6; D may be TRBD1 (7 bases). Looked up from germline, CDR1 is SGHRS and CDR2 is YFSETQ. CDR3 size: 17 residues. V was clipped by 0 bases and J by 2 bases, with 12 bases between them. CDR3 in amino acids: CASSLDGGGPGANVLTF. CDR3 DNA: TGCGCCAGCAGCTTGGATGGAGGGGGCCCTGGGGCCAACGTCCTGACTTTC. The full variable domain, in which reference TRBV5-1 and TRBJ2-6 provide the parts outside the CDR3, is KAGVTQTPRYLIKTRGQQVTLSCSPISGHRSVSWYQQTPGQGLQFLFEYFSETQRNKGNFPGRFSGRQFSNSRSEMNVSTLELGDSALYLCASSLDGGGPGANVLTFGAGSRLTVL.

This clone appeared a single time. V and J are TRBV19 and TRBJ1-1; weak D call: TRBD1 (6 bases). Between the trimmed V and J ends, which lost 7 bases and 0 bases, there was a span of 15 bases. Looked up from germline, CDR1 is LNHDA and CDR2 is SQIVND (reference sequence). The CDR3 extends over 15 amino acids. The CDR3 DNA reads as TGTGCCAGTAAAGATCCGACAGGAGTGAACACTGAAGCTTTCTTT. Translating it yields CASKDPTGVNTEAFF.

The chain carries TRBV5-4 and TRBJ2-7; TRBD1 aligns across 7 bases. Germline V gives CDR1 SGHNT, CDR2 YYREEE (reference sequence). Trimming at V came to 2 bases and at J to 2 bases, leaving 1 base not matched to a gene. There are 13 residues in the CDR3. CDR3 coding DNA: TGTGCCAGCAGCTTAACAGGGGCCTACGAGCAGTACTTC. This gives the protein CASSLTGAYEQYF. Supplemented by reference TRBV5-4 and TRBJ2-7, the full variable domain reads ETGVTQSPTHLIKTRGQQVTLRCSSQSGHNTVSWYQQALGQGPQFIFQYYREEENGRGNFPPRFSGLQFPNYSSELNVNALELDDSALYLCASSLTGAYEQYFGPGTRLTVT.

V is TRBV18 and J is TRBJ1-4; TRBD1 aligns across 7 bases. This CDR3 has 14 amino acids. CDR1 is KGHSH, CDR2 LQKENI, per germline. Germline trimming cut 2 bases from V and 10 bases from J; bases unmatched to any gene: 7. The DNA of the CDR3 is TGTGCCAGCTCACCAGGACAGGCCGATGGAAAACTGTTTTTT. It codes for CASSPGQADGKLFF.

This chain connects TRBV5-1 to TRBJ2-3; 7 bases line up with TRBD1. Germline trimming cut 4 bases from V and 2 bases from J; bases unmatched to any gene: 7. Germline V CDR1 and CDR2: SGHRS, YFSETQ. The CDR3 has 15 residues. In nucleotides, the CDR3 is TGCGCCAGCAGCCCCCACAGGGGTGTCACAGATACGCAGTATTTT. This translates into CASSPHRGVTDTQYF.

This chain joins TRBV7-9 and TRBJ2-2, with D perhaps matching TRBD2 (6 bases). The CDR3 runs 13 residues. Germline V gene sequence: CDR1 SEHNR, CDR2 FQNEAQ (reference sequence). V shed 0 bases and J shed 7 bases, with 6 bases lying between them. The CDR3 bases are TGTGCCAGCAGCTTAGCGGGAGGCGGGGAGCTGTTTTTT. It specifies CASSLAGGGELFF.

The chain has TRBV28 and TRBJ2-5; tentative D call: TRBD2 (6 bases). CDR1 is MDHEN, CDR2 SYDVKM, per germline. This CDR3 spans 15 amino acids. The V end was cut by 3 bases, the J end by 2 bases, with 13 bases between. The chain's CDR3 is CASSLEGGRQETQYF. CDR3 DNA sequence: TGTGCCAGCAGTTTGGAGGGAGGCCGGCAAGAGACCCAGTACTTC.

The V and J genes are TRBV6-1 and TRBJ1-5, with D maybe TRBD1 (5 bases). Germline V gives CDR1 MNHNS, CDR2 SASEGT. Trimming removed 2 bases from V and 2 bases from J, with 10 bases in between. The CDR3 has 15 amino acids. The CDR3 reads CASSETWGGNQPQHF. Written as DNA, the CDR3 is TGTGCCAGCAGTGAAACCTGGGGGGGCAATCAGCCCCAGCATTTT.

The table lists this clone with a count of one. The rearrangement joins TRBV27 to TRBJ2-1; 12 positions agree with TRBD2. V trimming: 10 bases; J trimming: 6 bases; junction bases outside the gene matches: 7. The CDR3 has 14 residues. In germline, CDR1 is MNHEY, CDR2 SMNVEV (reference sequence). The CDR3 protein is CATTTSGSRNEQFF. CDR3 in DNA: TGTGCCACCACGACTAGCGGGAGCCGCAATGAGCAGTTCTTC.

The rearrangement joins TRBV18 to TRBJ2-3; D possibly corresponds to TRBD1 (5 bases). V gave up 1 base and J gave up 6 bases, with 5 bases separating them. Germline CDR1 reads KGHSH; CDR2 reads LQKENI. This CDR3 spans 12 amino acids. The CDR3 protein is CASSPQGDTQYF. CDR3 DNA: TGTGCCAGCTCACCACAGGGGGATACGCAGTATTTT. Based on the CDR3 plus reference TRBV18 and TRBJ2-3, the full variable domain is NAGVMQNPRHLVRRRGQEARLRCSPMKGHSHVYWYRQLPEEGLKFMVYLQKENIIDESGMPKERFSAEFPKEGPSILRIQQVVRGDSAAYFCASSPQGDTQYFGPGTRLTVL.

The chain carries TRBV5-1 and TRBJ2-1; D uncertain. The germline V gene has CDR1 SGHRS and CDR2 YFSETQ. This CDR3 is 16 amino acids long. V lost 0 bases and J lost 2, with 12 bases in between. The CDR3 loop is CASSLGGSPTYNEQFF. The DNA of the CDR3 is TGCGCCAGCAGCTTGGGAGGAAGCCCCACCTACAATGAGCAGTTCTTC.

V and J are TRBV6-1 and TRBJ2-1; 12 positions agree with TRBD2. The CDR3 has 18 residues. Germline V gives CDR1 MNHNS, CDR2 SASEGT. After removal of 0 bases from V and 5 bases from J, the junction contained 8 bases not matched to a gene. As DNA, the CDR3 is TGTGCCAGCAGTGAAGCCGGCCCGGGACTAGCGGGCCACAATGAGCAGTTCTTC. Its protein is CASSEAGPGLAGHNEQFF.

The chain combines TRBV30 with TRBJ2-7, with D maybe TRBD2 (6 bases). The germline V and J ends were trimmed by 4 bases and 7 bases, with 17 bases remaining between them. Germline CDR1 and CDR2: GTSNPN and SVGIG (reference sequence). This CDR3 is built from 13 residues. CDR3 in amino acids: CAWTSLTGGEQYF. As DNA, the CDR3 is TGTGCCTGGACTAGCCTGACCGGAGGGGAGCAGTACTTC. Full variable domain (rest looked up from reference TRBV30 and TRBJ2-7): SQTIHQWPATLVQPVGSPLSLECTVEGTSNPNLYWYRQAAGRGLQLLFYSVGIGQISSEVPQNLSASRPQDRQFILSSKKLLLSDSGFYLCAWTSLTGGEQYFGPGTRLTVT.

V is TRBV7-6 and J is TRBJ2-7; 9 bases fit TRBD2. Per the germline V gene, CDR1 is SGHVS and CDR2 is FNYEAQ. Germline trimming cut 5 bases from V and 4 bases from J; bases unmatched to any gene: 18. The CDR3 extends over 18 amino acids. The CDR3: CASSLSGLARVEEYEQYF. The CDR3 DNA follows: TGTGCCAGCAGCCTCTCGGGACTAGCTCGTGTCGAGGAATACGAGCAGTACTTC.

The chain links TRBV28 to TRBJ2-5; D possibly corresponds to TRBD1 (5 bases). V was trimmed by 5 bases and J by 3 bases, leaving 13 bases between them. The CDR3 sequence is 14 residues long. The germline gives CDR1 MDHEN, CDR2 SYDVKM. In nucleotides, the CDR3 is TGTGCCAGCAGTCGAACCCCCAGGGAAGAGACCCAGTACTTC. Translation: CASSRTPREETQYF.

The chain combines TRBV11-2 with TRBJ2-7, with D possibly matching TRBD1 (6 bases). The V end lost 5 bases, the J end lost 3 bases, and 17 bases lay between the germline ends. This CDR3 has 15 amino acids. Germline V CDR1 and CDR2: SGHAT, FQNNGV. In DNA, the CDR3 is TGTGCCAGCAGCACGTCGACAGGACATGGCTACGAGCAGTACTTC. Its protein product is CASSTSTGHGYEQYF. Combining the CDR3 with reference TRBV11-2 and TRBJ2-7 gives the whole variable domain EAGVAQSPRYKIIEKRQSVAFWCNPISGHATLYWYQQILGQGPKLLIQFQNNGVVDDSQLPKDRFSAERLKGVDSTLKIQPAKLEDSAVYLCASSTSTGHGYEQYFGPGTRLTVT.

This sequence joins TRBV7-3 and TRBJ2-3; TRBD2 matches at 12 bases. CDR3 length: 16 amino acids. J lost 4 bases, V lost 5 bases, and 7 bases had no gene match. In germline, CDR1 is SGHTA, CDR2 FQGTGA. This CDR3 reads CASSLTSGRRADTQYF. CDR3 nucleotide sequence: TGTGCCAGCAGCCTTACTAGCGGGAGGAGGGCAGATACGCAGTATTTT.

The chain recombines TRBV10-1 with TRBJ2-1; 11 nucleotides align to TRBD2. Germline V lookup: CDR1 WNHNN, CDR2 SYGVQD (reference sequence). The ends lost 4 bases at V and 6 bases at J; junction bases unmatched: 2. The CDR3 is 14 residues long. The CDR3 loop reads CASSVGLAGNEQFF. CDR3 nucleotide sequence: TGCGCCAGCAGTGTTGGACTAGCGGGCAATGAGCAGTTCTTC.

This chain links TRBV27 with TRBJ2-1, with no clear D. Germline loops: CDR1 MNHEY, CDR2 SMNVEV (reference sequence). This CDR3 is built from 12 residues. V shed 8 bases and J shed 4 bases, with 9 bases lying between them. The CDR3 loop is CASVGQYNEQFF. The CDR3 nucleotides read TGTGCCAGCGTTGGGCAGTACAATGAGCAGTTCTTC.

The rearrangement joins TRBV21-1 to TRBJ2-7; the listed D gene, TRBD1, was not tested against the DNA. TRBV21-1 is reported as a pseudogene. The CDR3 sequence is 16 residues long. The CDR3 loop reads CASSSRGISSSYEQYF. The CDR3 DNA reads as TGTGCCAGCAGCAGCAGGGGGATTTCCTCATCCTACGAGCAGTACTTC.

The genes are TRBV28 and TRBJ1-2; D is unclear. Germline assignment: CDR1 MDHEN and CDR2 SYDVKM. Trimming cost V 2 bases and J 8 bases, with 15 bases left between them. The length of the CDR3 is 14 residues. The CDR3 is CASSLTLSRYGYTF. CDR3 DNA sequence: TGTGCCAGCAGTTTAACCCTAAGTCGGTACGGCTACACCTTC.

CDR3 DNA: TGTGCCAGTAGTATAGATCGGGTCGGGGACATTCAGTACTTC. Translation gives CASSIDRVGDIQYF. The rearrangement uses TRBV19 and TRBJ2-4; TRBD2 is a possible D gene (5 bases). CDR3 length equals 14 residues. The V and J ends lost 0 bases and 8 bases respectively, with 11 bases between them. Looked up from germline, CDR1 is LNHDA and CDR2 is SQIVND (reference sequence).